Below are 30 T cell receptor beta chains sequenced from a single sample in a study of technical replicates of blood from several donors (dated by TCRdb to about 2017). Library generation was performed with the immunoSEQ multiplex PCR assay. The table comes from immuneACCESS by way of TCRdb, which keeps in-frame sequences with V and J called. Part of the clones is missing from these tables; in studies checked, under half for an unresolved V gene and the rest for unknown reasons. Counted in this sample were over 50,000 clones; 85% to 95% of them appeared once. The leading ten clones occupy 4.3% of the sample. The material sequenced was PBMCs. The receptors originated from a human donor in good health. Some clones in this sample may be carry-over from other donors' samples.

The CDR3 spells CASSLDRRNTIYF. The DNA of the CDR3 is TGTGCCAGCAGCTTAGACAGGCGAAACACCATATATTTT. This sequence joins TRBV11-2 and TRBJ1-3; no reliable D call. Germline CDR1 and CDR2: SGHAT and FQNNGV. The CDR3 is 13 amino acids. Trimming cost V 0 bases and J 5 bases, with 5 bases left between them. Together with reference TRBV11-2 and TRBJ1-3, the CDR3 gives the full variable domain: EAGVAQSPRYKIIEKRQSVAFWCNPISGHATLYWYQQILGQGPKLLIQFQNNGVVDDSQLPKDRFSAERLKGVDSTLKIQPAKLEDSAVYLCASSLDRRNTIYFGEGSWLTVV.

The chain recombines TRBV2 with TRBJ2-7; D is perhaps TRBD1 (6 bases). The CDR3 totals 12 residues. Trimming left V 5 bases short and J 9 bases short, with 14 bases between. The V gene's germline CDR1 is SNHLY and CDR2 FYNNEI. In DNA, the CDR3 is TGTGCCAGCAGTCCACAGGGCTGGGGGCAGTACTTC. It translates to CASSPQGWGQYF.

The rearrangement uses TRBV4-3 and TRBJ2-3; weak D call: TRBD1 (6 bases). This CDR3 spans 14 amino acids. CDR1 and CDR2 from the germline V gene are LGHNA and YSLEER. Deletions cut 4 bases from V and 4 bases from J, with 12 bases between. In DNA, the CDR3 is TGCGCCAGCAGCCTCGGGACAAGATCAGATACGCAGTATTTT. Amino acids: CASSLGTRSDTQYF.

This clone was detected once. The V gene is TRBV5-6, the J gene TRBJ2-7, with D possibly TRBD2 on 5 matching bases. Germline V gene sequence: CDR1 SGHDT, CDR2 YYEEEE. The length of the CDR3 is 15 residues. The V and J ends lost 0 bases and 4 bases respectively, with 14 bases between them. CDR3 amino acids: CASSLDPGTVYEQYF. CDR3 nucleotides: TGTGCCAGCAGCTTGGACCCGGGAACCGTTTACGAGCAGTACTTC.

The chain links TRBV30 to TRBJ2-7; D unclear. Germline CDR1 is GTSNPN and CDR2 is SVGIG (reference sequence). This CDR3 has 11 residues. The ends were cut back, 6 bases at V and 7 bases at J, with 13 bases in the middle. The CDR3 region is CACTTRLEQYF. The CDR3 coding sequence is TGTGCCTGCACAACCCGCCTGGAGCAGTACTTC. Full variable domain (missing parts from reference TRBV30 and TRBJ2-7): SQTIHQWPATLVQPVGSPLSLECTVEGTSNPNLYWYRQAAGRGLQLLFYSVGIGQISSEVPQNLSASRPQDRQFILSSKKLLLSDSGFYLCACTTRLEQYFGPGTRLTVT.

The J gene is TRBJ1-1, the V gene TRBV27, with 7 bases that match TRBD1. The V segment lost 5 bases and the J segment 3 bases; nucleotides outside the gene matches: 6. The CDR3 extends over 14 amino acids. Germline values: CDR1 MNHEY, CDR2 SMNVEV (reference sequence). CDR3 DNA sequence: TGTGCCAGCAGTCGGCGGACAGGCCACACTGAAGCTTTCTTT. This codes for CASSRRTGHTEAFF.

This clone appeared a single time. The chain employs TRBV5-1 and TRBJ2-7, with a tentative D call TRBD1 (5 bases). The germline CDR1 and CDR2 sequences are SGHRS and YFSETQ. V lost 6 bases and J lost 4, with 14 bases in between. CDR3 length: 13 amino acids. This chain's CDR3 is CASTSPDKYEQYF. Written as DNA, the CDR3 is TGCGCCAGCACCTCGCCGGACAAATACGAGCAGTACTTC.

The V call is TRBV19, the J call TRBJ1-2, with D tentatively TRBD1 (6 bases). V shed 8 bases and J shed 6 bases, with 16 bases lying between them. There are 13 residues in the CDR3. Germline-derived CDR1 and CDR2 are LNHDA and SQIVND (reference sequence). The CDR3, as DNA: TGTGCCAGTCATGATCGACAGGTCGATGGCTACACCTTC. Encoded protein: CASHDRQVDGYTF. The whole variable domain, remainder taken from reference TRBV19 and TRBJ1-2, is DGGITQSPKYLFRKEGQNVTLSCEQNLNHDAMYWYRQDPGQGLRLIYYSQIVNDFQKGDIAEGYSVSREKKESFPLTVTSAQKNPTAFYLCASHDRQVDGYTFGSGTRLTVV.

V and J are TRBV9 and TRBJ2-2; no reliable D call. V was cut by 0 bases and J by 6 bases, with 3 bases left in between. The CDR3 has 12 amino acids. CDR1 and CDR2 from the germline V gene are SGDLS and YYNGEE. CDR3 nucleotide sequence: TGTGCCAGCAGCGTAGCGGCCGGGGAGCTGTTTTTT. This translates into CASSVAAGELFF. Variable domain in full (rest from reference TRBV9 and TRBJ2-2): DSGVTQTPKHLITATGQRVTLRCSPRSGDLSVYWYQQSLDQGLQFLIQYYNGEERAKGNILERFSAQQFPDLHSELNLSSLELGDSALYFCASSVAAGELFFGEGSRLTVL.

A note on this clone: The junction differs from germline at one of its ends, possibly a read error. In the same sample, other DNA sequences code for this CDR3. The chain links TRBV5-1 to TRBJ1-2; a possible D gene is TRBD1 (5 bases). The CDR3 runs 14 residues. CDR1 is SGHRS and CDR2 is YFSETQ in the germline V gene. The CDR3 sequence is CASSLDGGNYGYTF. CDR3 DNA: TGCGCCAGCAGCTTGGATGGGGGGAACTACGGCTACACCTTC.

The chain recombines TRBV15 with TRBJ2-5; 8 positions match TRBD2. The junction had 3 bases not matched to a gene; V was cut back by 1 base and J by 5 bases. This CDR3 has 14 residues. The germline CDR1 and CDR2 sequences are LNHNV and YYDKDF (reference sequence). This CDR3 is CATSRAGGLETQYF. The DNA for the CDR3 is TGTGCCACCAGCAGAGCGGGGGGGCTGGAGACCCAGTACTTC.

The chain combines TRBV7-9 with TRBJ1-6; a weak D match, TRBD1 (6 bases). V lost 4 bases to trimming and J lost 5 bases, with 12 bases between them. Looked up from germline, CDR1 is SEHNR and CDR2 is FQNEAQ (reference sequence). There are 15 residues in the CDR3. CDR3 coding DNA: TGTGCCAGCAGCTCCCCGGGACAAGATAATTCACCCCTCCACTTT. Translation gives CASSSPGQDNSPLHF.

The sample holds one count of this clone. V and J are TRBV13 and TRBJ1-3, with D maybe TRBD1 (6 bases). Trimming left V 5 bases short and J 4 bases short, with 15 bases between. The germline V gene has CDR1 PRHDT and CDR2 FYEKMQ (reference sequence). This CDR3 is 15 amino acids long. The CDR3 loop is CASSPQGSDGNTIYF. Written as DNA, the CDR3 is TGTGCCAGCAGCCCACAGGGCTCCGACGGAAACACCATATATTTT.

The rearrangement links TRBV4-1 to TRBJ2-1, with D possibly being TRBD2 (6 bases). The CDR3 length is 14 residues. Looked up from germline, CDR1 is MGHRA and CDR2 is YSYEKL. Trimming shortened V by 5 bases and J by 8 bases, and 16 bases separated the two germline ends. CDR3 protein: CASSLASAGDEQFF. CDR3 sequence (DNA): TGCGCCAGCAGCTTGGCTAGCGCTGGGGATGAGCAGTTCTTC.

The genes are TRBV20-1 and TRBJ1-1; D is perhaps TRBD1 (5 bases). Germline values: CDR1 DFQATT, CDR2 SNEGSKA (reference sequence). Trimming shortened V by 8 bases and J by 4 bases, and 11 bases separated the two germline ends. This CDR3 has 11 amino acids. The CDR3 spells CSCQGSTEAFF. The CDR3 DNA reads TGCAGTTGCCAGGGAAGCACTGAAGCTTTCTTT.

This sequence joins TRBV7-8 and TRBJ2-1, with 10 bases that match TRBD1. In germline, CDR1 is SGHVS, CDR2 FQNEAQ. The CDR3 consists of 15 residues. V shed 6 bases and J 10 bases; nucleotides not matched to a gene: 12. The CDR3 spells CASRNRDRGLDEQFF. The CDR3 DNA follows: TGTGCCAGCAGGAACCGGGACAGGGGTCTCGACGAGCAGTTCTTC.

This CDR3 is CASSYSARSYNEQFF. The CDR3 bases are TGTGCCAGCAGTTACTCGGCCCGCTCCTACAATGAGCAGTTCTTC. The rearrangement joins TRBV6-5 to TRBJ2-1; D unresolved. In germline, CDR1 is MNHEY, CDR2 SVGAGI. The germline V and J ends were trimmed by 0 bases and 0 bases, with 6 bases remaining between them. The length of the CDR3 is 15 residues.

The chain carries TRBV5-1 and TRBJ2-7, with D possibly matching TRBD1 (6 bases). The CDR3 runs to 13 residues. V gave up 2 bases and J gave up 3 bases, with 9 bases separating them. Germline CDR1 and CDR2: SGHRS and YFSETQ. The CDR3 DNA follows: TGCGCCAGCAGCTTATCGACAGGCTACGAGCAGTACTTC. Protein sequence: CASSLSTGYEQYF.

The V and J genes are TRBV7-9 and TRBJ2-1, with 10 bases aligning to TRBD2. The V gene end was trimmed by 5 bases and the J gene end by 3 bases; junction bases not matched to a gene: 7. Germline V gene data show CDR1 as SEHNR and CDR2 as FQNEAQ (reference sequence). The CDR3 is 16 amino acids. CDR3 nucleotides: TGTGCCAGCAGCGACATAGCGGGAGGAGGCTACAATGAGCAGTTCTTC. This translates into CASSDIAGGGYNEQFF.

V usage is TRBV4-1 and J usage is TRBJ1-4; D is perhaps TRBD1 (5 bases). The CDR3 is 13 amino acids. V was clipped by 2 bases and J by 8 bases, with 9 bases between them. Looked up from germline, CDR1 is MGHRA and CDR2 is YSYEKL. The CDR3 DNA reads TGCGCCAGCAGCCAAACCCGGGGGGAAAAACTGTTTTTT. Translated, it gives CASSQTRGEKLFF.

This sequence joins TRBV2 and TRBJ1-1; 7 bases fit TRBD1. The germline V gene encodes CDR1 SNHLY and CDR2 FYNNEI. The V segment lost 3 bases and the J segment 1 base; nucleotides outside the gene matches: 11. CDR3 length: 17 residues. The CDR3 bases are TGTGCCAGCAGTGAGGGCCTCAGGGGGTTCGGGAACACTGAAGCTTTCTTT. Translated: CASSEGLRGFGNTEAFF.

The chain has TRBV2 and TRBJ2-1; 9 bases match TRBD2. Germline V gives CDR1 SNHLY, CDR2 FYNNEI. The CDR3 has 14 residues. V lost 6 bases to trimming and J lost 4 bases; unmatched junction nucleotides: 4. The CDR3 loop reads CASRGTSRYNEQFF. CDR3 nucleotides: TGTGCCAGCAGGGGGACTAGCCGGTACAATGAGCAGTTCTTC.

CDR3 region: CASSLAGANSPLHF. The CDR3 DNA reads as TGTGCCAGCAGCTTAGCAGGGGCTAATTCACCCCTCCACTTT. This rearrangement joins TRBV7-9 to TRBJ1-6; TRBD1 might be the D (5 bases). With 0 bases removed from V and 6 bases from J, the gap between germline ends came to 6 bases. This CDR3 is built from 14 residues. The germline V gene has CDR1 SEHNR and CDR2 FQNEAQ (reference sequence). Supplemented by reference TRBV7-9 and TRBJ1-6, the full variable domain reads DTGVSQNPRHKITKRGQNVTFRCDPISEHNRLYWYRQTLGQGPEFLTYFQNEAQLEKSRLLSDRFSAERPKGSFSTLEIQRTEQGDSAMYLCASSLAGANSPLHFGNGTRLTVT.

The chain couples TRBV2 to TRBJ1-6; 7 bases line up with TRBD1. The CDR3 length is 14 residues. Germline trimming cut 6 bases from V and 9 bases from J; bases unmatched to any gene: 8. In germline, CDR1 is SNHLY, CDR2 FYNNEI. CDR3 protein: CASRATGLPSPLHF. CDR3 coding DNA: TGTGCCAGCAGGGCGACAGGGTTGCCTTCACCCCTCCACTTT.

This clone was seen once. The chain links TRBV18 to TRBJ2-6; D is uncertain. The V end was cut by 3 bases, the J end by 0 bases, with 9 bases between. CDR1 is KGHSH and CDR2 is LQKENI in the germline V gene. This CDR3 has 16 amino acids. CDR3 DNA sequence: TGTGCCAGCTCACCCCTGAGAACCTCTGGGGCCAACGTCCTGACTTTC. It specifies CASSPLRTSGANVLTF.

Many counts were recorded for this clone. Here the CDR3 DNA reads TGTGCCAGCAGTCTGGACAGGGCAAATGGAAACACCATATATTTT. Translating it yields CASSLDRANGNTIYF. This rearrangement joins TRBV6-5 to TRBJ1-3; 8 nucleotides match TRBD1. With V trimmed by 5 bases and J by 3 bases, 6 bases remained unmatched. Germline CDR1 is MNHEY and CDR2 is SVGAGI. The length of the CDR3 is 15 residues.

As regards this clone: One end of the junction does not line up with germline, which may come from a read error. The gene calls are TRBV7-9 and TRBJ2-7, with D possibly TRBD2 on 5 matching bases. CDR3 size: 13 residues. Germline V gene lookup returns CDR1 SEHNR and CDR2 FQNEAQ (reference sequence). In DNA, the CDR3 is TGTGCCAGCAGCCTAGCCGACCCGGGGGAGCAGTACTTC. It encodes CASSLADPGEQYF.

The chain joins TRBV2 to TRBJ1-3; no reliable D call. CDR1 SNHLY and CDR2 FYNNEI come from the germline V gene. The CDR3 runs 15 residues. Trimming took 8 bases from V and 0 from J, leaving 14 bases between them. The CDR3: CASSSDSYSGNTIYF. In DNA form, the CDR3 reads TGTGCCAGCTCATCCGACTCGTACTCTGGAAACACCATATATTTT.

The chain has TRBV9 and TRBJ2-2; 7 bases agree with TRBD1. CDR1 is SGDLS, CDR2 YYNGEE, per germline. Germline trimming cut 0 bases from V and 5 bases from J; bases unmatched to any gene: 7. The CDR3 is 16 amino acids. The CDR3 spells CASSVALNRGTGELFF. CDR3 nucleotide sequence: TGTGCCAGCAGCGTAGCTCTGAACAGGGGTACCGGGGAGCTGTTTTTT.

V is TRBV5-6 and J is TRBJ1-6, with a weak D call TRBD1 (6 bases). There are 16 residues in the CDR3. Germline V gene sequence: CDR1 SGHDT, CDR2 YYEEEE. Trimming cost V 2 bases and J 9 bases, with 18 bases left between them. The CDR3 loop is CASSLSGAPNGSPLHF. In DNA, the CDR3 is TGTGCCAGCAGCTTATCAGGGGCCCCGAACGGTTCACCCCTCCACTTT.